This T cell receptor (beta chain) was retrieved from a study of cytomegalovirus exposure and HLA in healthy donors. A remark on this clone: Its specificity is not known.

Overall study findings and caveats: The study labeled more than 150 TCR beta chains cytomegalovirus-associated. In vitro checks showed that a few CMV-associated chains really do target CMV antigens. According to reports, the classifier identified cytomegalovirus status with high specificity and sensitivity. Sequencing probably produced one cluster of sequence variants that were highly shared.

13 Jbeta primers and 60 Vbeta primers were used for the PCR. Measured with immunoSEQ multiplex PCR; TCRdb has only the in-frame clones, and not every one. This sample has about 150,000 clones, with 75% to 85% found just once. CDR3 length: 16 residues. The germline CDR1 and CDR2 sequences are SGHRS and YFSETQ. Trimming removed 2 bases at V and 5 bases at J, with 17 bases between. The V and J genes are TRBV5-1 and TRBJ2-1, with D possibly TRBD2 on 5 matching bases. This clonotype was sampled from a man younger than 40 in good health and CMV-seropositive. Source material: PBMCs. CDR3 region: CASSFGGQLAHNEQFF. In DNA, the CDR3 is TGCGCCAGCAGCTTTGGCGGGCAGCTTGCCCACAATGAGCAGTTCTTC.